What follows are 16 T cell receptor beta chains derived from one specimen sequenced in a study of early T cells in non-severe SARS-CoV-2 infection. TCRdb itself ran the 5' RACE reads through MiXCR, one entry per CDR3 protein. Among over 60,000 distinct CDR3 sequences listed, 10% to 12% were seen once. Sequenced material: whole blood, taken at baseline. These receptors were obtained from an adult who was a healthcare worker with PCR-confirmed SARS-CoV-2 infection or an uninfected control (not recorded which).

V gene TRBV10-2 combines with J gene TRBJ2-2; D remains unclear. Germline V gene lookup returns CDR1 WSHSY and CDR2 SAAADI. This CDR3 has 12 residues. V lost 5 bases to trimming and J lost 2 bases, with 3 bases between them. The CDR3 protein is CASSTNTGELFF. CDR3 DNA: TGCGCCAGCAGTACTAACACCGGGGAGCTGTTTTTT.

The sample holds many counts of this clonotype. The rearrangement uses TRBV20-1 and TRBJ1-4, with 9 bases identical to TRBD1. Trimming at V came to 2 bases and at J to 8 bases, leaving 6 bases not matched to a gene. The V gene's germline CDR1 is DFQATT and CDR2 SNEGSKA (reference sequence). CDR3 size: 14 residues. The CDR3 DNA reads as TGCAGTGCTAGACTACAGGGGGCGTGGGAAAAACTGTTTTTT. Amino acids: CSARLQGAWEKLFF.

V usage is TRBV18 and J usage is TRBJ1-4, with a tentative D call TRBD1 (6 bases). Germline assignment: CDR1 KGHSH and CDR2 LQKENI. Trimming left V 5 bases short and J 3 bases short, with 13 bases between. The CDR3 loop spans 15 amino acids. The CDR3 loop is CASSVGTTPNEKLFF. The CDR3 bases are TGTGCCAGCTCAGTTGGGACAACTCCTAATGAAAAACTGTTTTTT.

The CDR3 spells CASSTGGMNTEAFF. In DNA form, the CDR3 reads TGTGCCAGCAGCACTGGGGGCATGAACACTGAAGCTTTCTTT. This chain links TRBV5-8 with TRBJ1-1; the D gene is possibly TRBD1 (6 bases). Trimming pared 4 bases from V and 0 bases from J, leaving 10 bases between. CDR3 length equals 14 residues. CDR1 is SGHTS, CDR2 YDEGEE, per germline.

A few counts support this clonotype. Here the CDR3 reads CASRAGRINYGYTF. The CDR3 region has the DNA TGTGCCAGCCGTGCAGGACGGATAAACTATGGCTACACCTTC. This chain connects TRBV11-2 to TRBJ1-2; no reliable D call. Germline V gene data show CDR1 as SGHAT and CDR2 as FQNNGV. V gave up 8 bases and J gave up 2 bases, with 15 bases separating them. This CDR3 contains 14 residues. Full variable domain (remainder filled in from reference TRBV11-2 and TRBJ1-2): EAGVAQSPRYKIIEKRQSVAFWCNPISGHATLYWYQQILGQGPKLLIQFQNNGVVDDSQLPKDRFSAERLKGVDSTLKIQPAKLEDSAVYLCASRAGRINYGYTFGSGTRLTVV.

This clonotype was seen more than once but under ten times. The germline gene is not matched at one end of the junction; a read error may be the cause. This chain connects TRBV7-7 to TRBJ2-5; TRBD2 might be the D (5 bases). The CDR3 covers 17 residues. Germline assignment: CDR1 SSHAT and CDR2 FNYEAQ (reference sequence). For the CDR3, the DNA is TGTGCTAGCAGCTTAGTCGGAGGCAGTGGAGGCCAAGAGACCCAGTACTTC. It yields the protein CASSLVGGSGGQETQYF.

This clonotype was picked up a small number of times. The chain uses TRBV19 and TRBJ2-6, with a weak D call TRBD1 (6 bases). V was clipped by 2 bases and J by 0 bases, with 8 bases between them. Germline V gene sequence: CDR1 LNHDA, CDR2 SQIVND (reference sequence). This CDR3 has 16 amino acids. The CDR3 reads CASSIWTASGANVLTF. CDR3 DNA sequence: TGTGCCAGTAGTATATGGACAGCCTCTGGGGCCAACGTCCTGACTTTC.

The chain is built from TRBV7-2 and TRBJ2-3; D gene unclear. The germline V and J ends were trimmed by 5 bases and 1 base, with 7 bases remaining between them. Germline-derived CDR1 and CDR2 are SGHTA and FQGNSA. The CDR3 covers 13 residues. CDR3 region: CASSPSRTDTQYF. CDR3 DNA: TGTGCCAGCAGCCCCTCGCGCACAGATACGCAGTATTTT.

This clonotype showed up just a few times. CDR3 residues: CASSPHIGGENTEAFF. The CDR3 coding sequence is TGTGCCAGCAGCCCCCACATAGGAGGGGAGAACACTGAAGCTTTCTTT. The rearrangement links TRBV7-9 to TRBJ1-1, with D tentatively TRBD1 (5 bases). The CDR3 totals 16 residues. Germline values: CDR1 SEHNR, CDR2 FQNEAQ (reference sequence). V was pared by 5 bases and J by 1 base, with 17 bases between. Complete variable domain (other parts from reference TRBV7-9 and TRBJ1-1): DTGVSQNPRHKITKRGQNVTFRCDPISEHNRLYWYRQTLGQGPEFLTYFQNEAQLEKSRLLSDRFSAERPKGSFSTLEIQRTEQGDSAMYLCASSPHIGGENTEAFFGQGTRLTVV.

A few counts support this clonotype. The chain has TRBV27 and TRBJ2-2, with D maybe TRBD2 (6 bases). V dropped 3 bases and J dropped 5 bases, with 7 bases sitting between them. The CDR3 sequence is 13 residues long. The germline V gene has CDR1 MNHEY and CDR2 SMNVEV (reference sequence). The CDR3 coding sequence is TGTGCCAGCAGTTTCCGGGGGACCGGGGAGCTGTTTTTT. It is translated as CASSFRGTGELFF.

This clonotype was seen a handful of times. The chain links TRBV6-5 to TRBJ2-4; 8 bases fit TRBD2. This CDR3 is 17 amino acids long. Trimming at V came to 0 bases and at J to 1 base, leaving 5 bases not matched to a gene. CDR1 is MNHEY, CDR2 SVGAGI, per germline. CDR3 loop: CASSYSGGGTAKNIQYF. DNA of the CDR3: TGTGCCAGCAGTTACTCCGGGGGGGGAACCGCCAAAAACATTCAGTACTTC.

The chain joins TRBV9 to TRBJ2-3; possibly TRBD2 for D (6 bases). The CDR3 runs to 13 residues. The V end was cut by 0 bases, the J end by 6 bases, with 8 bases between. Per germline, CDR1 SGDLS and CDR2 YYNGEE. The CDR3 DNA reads TGTGCCAGCAGCGTAGGGCTAGCGGATACGCAGTATTTT. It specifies CASSVGLADTQYF.

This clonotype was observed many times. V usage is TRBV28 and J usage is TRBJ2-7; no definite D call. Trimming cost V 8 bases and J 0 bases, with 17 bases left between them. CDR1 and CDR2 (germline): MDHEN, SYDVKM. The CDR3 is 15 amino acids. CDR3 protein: CASRPGATSSYEQYF. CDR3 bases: TGTGCCAGCCGTCCGGGCGCCACGAGCTCCTACGAGCAGTACTTC. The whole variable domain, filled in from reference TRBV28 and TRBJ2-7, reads DVKVTQSSRYLVKRTGEKVFLECVQDMDHENMFWYRQDPGLGLRLIYFSYDVKMKEKGDIPEGYSVSREKKERFSLILESASTNQTSMYLCASRPGATSSYEQYFGPGTRLTVT.

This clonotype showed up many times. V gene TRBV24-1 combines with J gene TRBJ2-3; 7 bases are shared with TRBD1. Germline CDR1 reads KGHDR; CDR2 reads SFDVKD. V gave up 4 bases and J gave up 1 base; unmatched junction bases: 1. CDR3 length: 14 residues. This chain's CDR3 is CATSDTGGTDTQYF. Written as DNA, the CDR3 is TGTGCCACCAGTGACACAGGGGGCACAGATACGCAGTATTTT.

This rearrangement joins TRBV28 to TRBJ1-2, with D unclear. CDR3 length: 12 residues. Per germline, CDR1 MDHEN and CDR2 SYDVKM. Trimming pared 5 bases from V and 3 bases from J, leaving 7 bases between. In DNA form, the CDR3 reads TGTGCCAGCAGTGCCGGCTACTATGGCTACACCTTC. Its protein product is CASSAGYYGYTF.

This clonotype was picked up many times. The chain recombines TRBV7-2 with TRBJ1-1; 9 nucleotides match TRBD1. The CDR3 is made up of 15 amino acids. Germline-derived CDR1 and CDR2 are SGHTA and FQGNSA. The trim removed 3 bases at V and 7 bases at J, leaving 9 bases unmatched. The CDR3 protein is CASSFAQGARFEAFF. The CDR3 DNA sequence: TGTGCCAGCAGCTTCGCACAGGGGGCCCGATTTGAAGCTTTCTTT.